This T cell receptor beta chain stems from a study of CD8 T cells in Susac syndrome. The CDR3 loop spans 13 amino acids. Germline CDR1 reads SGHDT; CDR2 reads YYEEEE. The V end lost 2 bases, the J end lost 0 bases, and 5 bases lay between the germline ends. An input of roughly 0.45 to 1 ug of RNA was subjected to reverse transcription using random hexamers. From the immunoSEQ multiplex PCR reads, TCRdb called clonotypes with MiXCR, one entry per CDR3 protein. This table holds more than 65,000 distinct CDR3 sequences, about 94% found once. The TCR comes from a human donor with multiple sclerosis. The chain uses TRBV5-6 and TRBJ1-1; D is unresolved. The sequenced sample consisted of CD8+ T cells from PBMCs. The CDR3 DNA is TGTGCCAGCAGCTTTTCTCTGAACACTGAAGCTTTCTTT. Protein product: CASSFSLNTEAFF.